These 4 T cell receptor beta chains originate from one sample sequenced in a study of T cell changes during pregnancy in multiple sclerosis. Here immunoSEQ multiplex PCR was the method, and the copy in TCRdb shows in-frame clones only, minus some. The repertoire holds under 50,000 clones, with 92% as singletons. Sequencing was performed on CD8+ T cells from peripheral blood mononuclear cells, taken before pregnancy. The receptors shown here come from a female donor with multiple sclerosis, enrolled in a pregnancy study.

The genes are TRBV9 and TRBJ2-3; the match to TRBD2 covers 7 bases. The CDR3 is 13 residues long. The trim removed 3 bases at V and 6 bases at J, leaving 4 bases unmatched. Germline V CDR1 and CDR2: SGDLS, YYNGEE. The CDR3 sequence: CASSAGGGDTQYF. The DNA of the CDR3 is TGTGCCAGCAGCGCGGGGGGAGGGGATACGCAGTATTTT.

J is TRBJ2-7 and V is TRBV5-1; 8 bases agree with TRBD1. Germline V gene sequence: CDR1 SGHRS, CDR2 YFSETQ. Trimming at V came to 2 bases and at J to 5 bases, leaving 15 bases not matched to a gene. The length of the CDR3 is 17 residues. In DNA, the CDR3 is TGCGCCAGCAGCTTACGGGCAGGGGGCTCTTCTGTGGACGAGCAGTACTTC. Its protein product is CASSLRAGGSSVDEQYF.

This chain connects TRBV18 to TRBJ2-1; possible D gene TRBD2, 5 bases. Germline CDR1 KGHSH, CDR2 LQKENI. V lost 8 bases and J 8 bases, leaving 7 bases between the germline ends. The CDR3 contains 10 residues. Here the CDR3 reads CASRGDEQFF. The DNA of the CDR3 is TGTGCCAGCCGGGGTGATGAGCAGTTCTTC.

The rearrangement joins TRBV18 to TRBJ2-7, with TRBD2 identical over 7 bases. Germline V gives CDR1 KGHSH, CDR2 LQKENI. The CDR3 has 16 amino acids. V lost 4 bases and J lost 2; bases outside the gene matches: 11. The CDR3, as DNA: TGTGCCAGCTCACTTATAGCTAGCGGTGTTACCTACGAGCAGTACTTC. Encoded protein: CASSLIASGVTYEQYF.